This T cell receptor (beta chain) was captured in a study of brain T cells in children with intractable seizures. Points from the study as a whole: HCMV serostatus was not known, and viral specificity came from CDR3 similarity only.

The length of the CDR3 is 14 residues. CDR1 and CDR2 (germline): SGHDT, YYEEEE. Trimming took off 1 base at V and 5 bases at J, with 12 bases between the two ends. Notes on this clone: Its cognate antigen is unknown.

Method: immunoSEQ multiplex PCR; TCRdb's copy keeps in-frame clones and lacks some. The profile shows under 150,000 clones, approximately 94% of them singletons. Surgery cases with the highest brain T cell transcript signatures were chosen for sequencing. Before surgery, patients took at least one anti-epileptic drug. The TCR was taken from a boy younger than two with hemimegalencephaly and intractable seizures. J is TRBJ2-5 and V is TRBV5-6, with D tentatively TRBD1 (5 bases). Sequencing was performed on peripheral blood, taken at surgery. CDR3: CASSLMAGLETQYF. DNA for the CDR3: TGTGCCAGCAGCTTGATGGCAGGGCTGGAGACCCAGTACTTC.